These T cell receptor beta chains were read from a single sample in a study of blood T cell repertoires in COVID-19. Data came from immunoSEQ multiplex PCR; TCRdb stores just in-frame clones and leaves some out. The data contain some 200,000 clones, around 90% of them singletons. The sequenced sample was peripheral blood. These receptors all come from a woman aged 18-30 years who had recovered from COVID-19. CDR3s include the opening cysteine and the closing phenylalanine or tryptophan. A D gene is named only where the DNA matches it firmly. Only some rows state a clone size, as once, few, many or a class for expanded clones.

D gene	clone size	V gene	J gene	CDR3 DNA	CDR3 protein
TRBD2	NA	TRBV11-2	TRBJ2-7	TGTGCCAGCAGCTTTTTGGTGGGAGGGTCTTCCGAGCAGTACTTC	CASSFLVGGSSEQYF
NA	NA	TRBV9	TRBJ2-3	TGTGCCAGCAGCGCGGGATCGGGCCCAGATACGCAGTATTTT	CASSAGSGPDTQYF
NA	NA	TRBV7-9	TRBJ2-2	TGTGCCAGCAGCTTATTTAGTCCCAACACCGGGGAGCTGTTTTTT	CASSLFSPNTGELFF
NA	NA	TRBV4-3	TRBJ2-7	TGCGCCAGCAGCCAGGATCGGGACTTCTACGAGCAGTACTTC	CASSQDRDFYEQYF
NA	once	TRBV30	TRBJ2-1	TGTGCCTGGAGTGGGAGACTCTACCAGGGCGATGAGCAGTTCTTC	CAWSGRLYQGDEQFF
TRBD1	NA	TRBV7-6	TRBJ1-4	TGTGCCAGCAGCTCGACGGACAGGGATAATGAAAAACTGTTTTTT	CASSSTDRDNEKLFF
NA	NA	TRBV5-8	TRBJ2-4	TGTGCCAGCAGCTTGGGATGGGACACCCAAGCCAAAAACATTCAGTACTTC	CASSLGWDTQAKNIQYF
NA	NA	TRBV7-3	TRBJ2-1	TGTGCCAGCAGCTTTAGGGGGAGCTCCTACAATGAGCAGTTCTTC	CASSFRGSSYNEQFF
NA	NA	TRBV4-1	TRBJ1-3	TGCGCCAGCAGCCAAGTGGTAGGGGAAAAAAGCACCATATATTTT	CASSQVVGEKSTIYF
NA	NA	TRBV5-3	TRBJ1-2	TGTGCCAGAAGCTTGCCAGAACCTAACTATGGCTACACCTTC	CARSLPEPNYGYTF
NA	NA	TRBV19	TRBJ1-1	TGTGCCAGTAGTATTTCCTACACTGAAGCTTTCTTT	CASSISYTEAFF
TRBD2	NA	TRBV4-2	TRBJ2-1	TGTGCCAGCAGCCAATTAGCGGGAGATCAGGGTGAGCAGTTCTTC	CASSQLAGDQGEQFF
TRBD1	NA	TRBV10-2	TRBJ1-1	TGCGCCAGCAGGACGATACAGGGGGCCAACACTGAAGCTTTCTTT	CASRTIQGANTEAFF
NA	NA	TRBV5-1	TRBJ2-3	TGCGCCAGCAGACAAACGACAGACCGCACAGATACGCAGTATTTT	CASRQTTDRTDTQYF
NA	NA	TRBV2	TRBJ1-1	TGTGCCAGCAGGCCAGGAAGTGAAGCTTTCTTT	CASRPGSEAFF
NA	NA	TRBV6-2/TRBV6-3	TRBJ1-4	TGTGCCAGCAGTTCGACGACAGTCAGAAAACTGTTTTTT	CASSSTTVRKLFF
TRBD1	NA	TRBV28	TRBJ2-7	TGTGCCAGCGCCCCCGGGACAGGGGGCCTCTTGATATCCTACGAGCAGTACTTC	CASAPGTGGLLISYEQYF
TRBD1	NA	TRBV29-1	TRBJ1-1	TGCAGCGTTCCTGGACAGGCCCGAAGTAGGTACACTGAAGCTTTCTTT	CSVPGQARSRYTEAFF
NA	NA	TRBV5-6	TRBJ1-2	TGTGCCAGCAGCTTTTCTGGGGCCTATGGCTACACCTTC	CASSFSGAYGYTF
TRBD2	NA	TRBV15	TRBJ2-1	TGTGCCACCAGCAGAGGTGAGACTAGCCTGGAGCTTTCGTTCTTC	CATSRGETSLELSFF
NA	NA	TRBV14	TRBJ1-6	TGTGCCAGCAGCCAAGCAGGGAACATCTATAATTCACCCCTCCACTTT	CASSQAGNIYNSPLHF
TRBD2	NA	TRBV25-1	TRBJ2-1	TGTGCCAGCAGAGAACCGGGACTATACAATGAGCAGTTCTTC	CASREPGLYNEQFF
NA	NA	TRBV5-1	TRBJ2-7	TGCGCCAGCAGCTTGATGGAGATAAGCTCCTACGAGCAGTACTTC	CASSLMEISSYEQYF
TRBD1	NA	TRBV30	TRBJ1-5	TGTGCCTGGAGTGGGGGACAGGGGGCGGGTCAGCCCCAGCATTTT	CAWSGGQGAGQPQHF
NA	NA	TRBV7-3	TRBJ2-5	TGTGCCAGCAGCCGCGGTAGAGGGGGTGGGAGAGAGACCCAGTACTTC	CASSRGRGGGRETQYF
TRBD1	NA	TRBV18	TRBJ1-4	TGTGCCAGCTCCCCGACAGGGGGCGGAGGCGAAAAACTGTTTTTT	CASSPTGGGGEKLFF
TRBD1	NA	TRBV13	TRBJ2-3	TGTGCCAGCAGCCCAGGGGGCAAAGATACGCAGTATTTT	CASSPGGKDTQYF
NA	NA	TRBV19	TRBJ2-7	TGTGCCAGTAGTATCAAAGGCGGCTTCTCCTACGAGCAGTACTTC	CASSIKGGFSYEQYF
NA	NA	TRBV5-8	TRBJ1-1	TGTGCCAGTAGGGGAGGGGTTATTATACGTAACACTGAAGCTTTCTTT	CASRGGVIIRNTEAFF
NA	NA	TRBV7-2	TRBJ2-3	TGTGCCAGCAGCCAAAGCACAGATACGCAGTATTTT	CASSQSTDTQYF
NA	NA	TRBV5-1	TRBJ2-3	TGCGCCAGCAGCTTGTTGCAGTACACAGATACGCAGTATTTT	CASSLLQYTDTQYF
NA	NA	TRBV18	TRBJ2-6	TGTGCCAGCTCACCACCCGGAGGGATCGGGGCCAACGTCCTGACTTTC	CASSPPGGIGANVLTF
NA	NA	TRBV4-1	TRBJ2-3	TGCGCCAGCAGCCCCGAGACAGATACGCAGTATTTT	CASSPETDTQYF
NA	NA	TRBV6-1	TRBJ1-4	TGTGCCAGCAGTGAGACTTGGAGCGTACGAACTAATGAAAAACTGTTTTTT	CASSETWSVRTNEKLFF
TRBD2	NA	TRBV19	TRBJ2-5	TGTGCCAGTAGTTCCAGACTAGCGGGACTTCGGGAGACCCAGTACTTC	CASSSRLAGLRETQYF
NA	NA	TRBV7-2	TRBJ2-5	TGTGCCAGCAGCTTACTTCCAGGGATGGGCGAGACCCAGTACTTC	CASSLLPGMGETQYF
TRBD1	NA	TRBV6-5	TRBJ1-2	TGTGCCAGCGCACAGGGGGTCTCCTATGGCTACACCTTC	CASAQGVSYGYTF
TRBD2	NA	TRBV25-1	TRBJ2-3	TGTGCCAGCAGTGGACTGACTAGCGGAGTGAGCACAGATACGCAGTATTTT	CASSGLTSGVSTDTQYF
NA	NA	TRBV11-2	TRBJ2-7	TGTGCCAGCAGCTTAGAGCGTGTTTTGGGGGGCGAGCAGTACTTC	CASSLERVLGGEQYF
NA	NA	TRBV6-2/TRBV6-3	TRBJ2-1	TGTGCCAGCAGCCTCCTCGACGGGTACAATGAGCAGTTCTTC	CASSLLDGYNEQFF
NA	NA	TRBV21-1	TRBJ2-2	TGTGCCAGCAGCTCGCGGGCCCCGGGACAGCCGAACACCGGGGAGCTGTTTTTT	CASSSRAPGQPNTGELFF
NA	NA	TRBV12-3/TRBV12-4	TRBJ2-7	TGTGCCAGCAGTACCTACTACGAGCAGTACTTC	CASSTYYEQYF
TRBD1	NA	TRBV19	TRBJ1-2	TGTGCCAGTAGTGGCGGCAGGGGGCTGAGCTATGGCTACACCTTC	CASSGGRGLSYGYTF
NA	NA	TRBV29-1	TRBJ2-1	TGCAGCGTTGCAGCGGCTGAGCAGTTCTTC	CSVAAAEQFF
NA	NA	TRBV5-4	TRBJ1-1	TGTGCCAGCAGCTTGGGGGGGGTGGCTTTCTTT	CASSLGGVAFF
TRBD2	NA	TRBV5-5	TRBJ2-7	TGTGCCAGCAGCTTTAGCGGGAGCGGCTACGAGCAGTACTTC	CASSFSGSGYEQYF
NA	NA	TRBV2	TRBJ1-4	TGTGCCAGCAGTGAAGGGACATCAACTAATGAAAAACTGTTTTTT	CASSEGTSTNEKLFF
NA	NA	TRBV4-2	TRBJ2-5	TGTGCCAGCAGCCAAGACTTCGACGGGCAAGAGACCCAGTACTTC	CASSQDFDGQETQYF
NA	NA	TRBV5-1	TRBJ2-1	TGCGCCAGCAACCCACCCCGGGGGAATGAGCAGTTCTTC	CASNPPRGNEQFF
NA	NA	TRBV7-9	TRBJ2-1	TGTGCCAGTCAATTCTCGGACAGACAGTTCTTC	CASQFSDRQFF
NA	NA	TRBV20-1	TRBJ2-6	TGCAGTGCTAGTCGAGCCAACTTGGGGGCCAACGTCCTGACTTTC	CSASRANLGANVLTF
NA	NA	TRBV15	TRBJ1-2	TGTGCCACCAGCGCGGACAGTTCCGATTGTGGCTACACCTTC	CATSADSSDCGYTF
NA	NA	TRBV3-1/TRBV3-2	TRBJ1-5	TGTGCCAGCAGCCAAGATCTTCGAGGGCAGGGGAGCAATCAGCCCCAGCATTTT	CASSQDLRGQGSNQPQHF
TRBD2	NA	TRBV30	TRBJ2-2	TGTGCCTGGAAACGACTAGCGAGGACCGGGGAGCTGTTTTTT	CAWKRLARTGELFF
TRBD2	NA	TRBV27	TRBJ2-1	TGTGCCAGCACCATAGCGGGTGAGCAGTTCTTC	CASTIAGEQFF